This entry lists 24 T cell receptor beta chains sequenced from one sample in a study of blood T cell repertoires in COVID-19 (dated by TCRdb to about 2020). The method was the immunoSEQ multiplex PCR assay. TCRdb mirrors the immuneACCESS table, restricted to in-frame sequences. Some clones are absent from its copies; in checked studies, under half trace to an unresolved V gene, and the reason for the others is unknown. The sample data list some 330,000 clones, and roughly 90% of these were observed just once. Roughly 4% of the sample goes to the ten largest clones. The sequenced sample consisted of peripheral blood. The source is a woman aged 50 to 60 with active or convalescent COVID-19.

The rearrangement links TRBV7-9 to TRBJ1-1; 9 bases line up with TRBD1. CDR1 is SEHNR and CDR2 is FQNEAQ in the germline V gene (reference sequence). With V trimmed by 5 bases and J by 4 bases, 5 bases remained unmatched. The CDR3 sequence is 14 residues long. CDR3 amino acids: CASSQMTGGTEAFF. The CDR3 DNA sequence: TGTGCCAGCAGCCAGATGACAGGGGGCACTGAAGCTTTCTTT.

The J gene is TRBJ1-1, the V gene TRBV5-1; D not certain. Germline values: CDR1 SGHRS, CDR2 YFSETQ. V shed 5 bases and J shed 1 base, with 9 bases lying between them. This CDR3 is 13 amino acids long. In DNA form, the CDR3 reads TGCGCCAGCAGATACCAGGAGAACACTGAAGCTTTCTTT. Amino acids: CASRYQENTEAFF.

The chain recombines TRBV2 with TRBJ2-2; 12 bases align to TRBD2. J lost 5 bases, V lost 7 bases, and 5 bases had no gene match. The CDR3 totals 15 residues. Germline CDR1 SNHLY, CDR2 FYNNEI. The CDR3 spells CASIIGLAGTGELFF. The DNA of the CDR3 is TGTGCCAGCATCATAGGACTAGCGGGGACCGGGGAGCTGTTTTTT.

The chain uses TRBV11-2 and TRBJ2-1; the match to TRBD2 covers 11 bases. CDR1 and CDR2 from the germline V gene are SGHAT and FQNNGV. The CDR3 is 17 residues long. J lost 7 bases, V lost 5 bases, and 13 bases had no gene match. CDR3 sequence (DNA): TGTGCCAGCAGCAACCCCCATAGCGGGAGGGGGGGGAATGAGCAGTTCTTC. Amino acid sequence: CASSNPHSGRGGNEQFF.

The rearrangement uses TRBV7-2 and TRBJ1-1; unclear D gene. This CDR3 is 13 amino acids long. The germline gives CDR1 SGHTA, CDR2 FQGNSA. Trimming took off 4 bases at V and 4 bases at J, with 10 bases between the two ends. In DNA, the CDR3 is TGTGCCAGCAGCTCTCCCCCGGTCACTGAAGCTTTCTTT. Its protein is CASSSPPVTEAFF.

The V and J genes are TRBV7-2 and TRBJ1-5, with TRBD1 matching 7 bases. Losses at the gene ends were 5 bases for V and 4 bases for J; bases not matched to a gene: 2. Germline loops: CDR1 SGHTA, CDR2 FQGNSA. This CDR3 contains 13 residues. The CDR3 protein is CASSPGGNQPQHF. CDR3 nucleotide sequence: TGTGCCAGCAGCCCAGGGGGTAATCAGCCCCAGCATTTT.

The CDR3 reads CASSSTGTSEGVGYTF. CDR3 nucleotide sequence: TGTGCCAGCAGTTCAACCGGGACAAGCGAAGGTGTAGGCTACACCTTC. This chain connects TRBV28 to TRBJ1-2, with D possibly matching TRBD1 (6 bases). This CDR3 is built from 16 residues. The germline V gene encodes CDR1 MDHEN and CDR2 SYDVKM. Trimming left V 4 bases short and J 8 bases short, with 23 bases between.

The chain links TRBV14 to TRBJ1-3, with D tentatively TRBD1 (6 bases). The CDR3 consists of 15 residues. The V gene lost 4 bases and the J gene lost 0 bases, with 10 bases spanning the gap. Germline CDR1 and CDR2: SGHDN and FVKESK. This CDR3 reads CASSLDSLSGNTIYF. Written as DNA, the CDR3 is TGTGCCAGCAGCCTGGACAGCCTCTCTGGAAACACCATATATTTT.

The rearrangement uses TRBV30 and TRBJ1-5, with TRBD1 matching over 8 bases. This CDR3 contains 15 residues. Germline V gene lookup returns CDR1 GTSNPN and CDR2 SVGIG (reference sequence). V trimming: 2 bases; J trimming: 5 bases; junction bases outside the gene matches: 8. The CDR3 nucleotides are TGTGCCTGGAGTTCGACAGGGGCCGGTTATCAGCCCCAGCATTTT. This encodes CAWSSTGAGYQPQHF.

This chain joins TRBV5-1 and TRBJ1-3; D gene ambiguous. Between the trimmed V and J ends, which lost 0 bases and 4 bases, there was a span of 8 bases. Germline loops: CDR1 SGHRS, CDR2 YFSETQ. The CDR3 loop spans 14 amino acids. Written as DNA, the CDR3 is TGCGCCAGCAGCTTGGAAAGAGAAGGAAACACCATATATTTT. It yields the protein CASSLEREGNTIYF.

This rearrangement joins TRBV15 to TRBJ2-7, with 12 bases fitting TRBD1. V trimming: 1 base; J trimming: 5 bases; junction bases outside the gene matches: 6. Germline CDR1 and CDR2: LNHNV and YYDKDF (reference sequence). This CDR3 comprises 16 residues. In nucleotides, the CDR3 is TGTGCCACCAGCAGAGCAGGGACAGGGGGCGTCAACGAGCAGTACTTC. This codes for CATSRAGTGGVNEQYF.

The gene calls are TRBV19 and TRBJ1-1; possible D gene TRBD1, 5 bases. CDR1 LNHDA and CDR2 SQIVND come from the germline V gene (reference sequence). The CDR3 runs to 15 residues. Trimming removed 3 bases from V and 3 bases from J, with 14 bases in between. The CDR3 coding sequence is TGTGCCAGTAGTATCGGCCCAGGGAGGTACACTGAAGCTTTCTTT. This sequence encodes CASSIGPGRYTEAFF.

This clone came up once. The chain is built from TRBV19 and TRBJ1-5; 10 bases align to TRBD1. Unmatched junction bases numbered 5, after V lost 6 bases and J lost 6 bases. The CDR3 has 14 amino acids. Germline values: CDR1 LNHDA, CDR2 SQIVND (reference sequence). CDR3 nucleotides: TGTGCCAGTAGGCGCCGACAGGGGGCTCAGCCCCAGCATTTT. Its protein product is CASRRRQGAQPQHF.

V and J are TRBV18 and TRBJ2-7; 10 nucleotides agree with TRBD1. CDR3 length equals 13 residues. Germline trimming cut 5 bases from V and 6 bases from J; bases unmatched to any gene: 4. From germline, CDR1 is KGHSH and CDR2 LQKENI. The CDR3 DNA reads as TGTGCCAGCTCAGGGGACAGGGGAAGCGAGCAGTACTTC. Translated, it gives CASSGDRGSEQYF.

The rearrangement links TRBV15 to TRBJ1-5; D unresolved. V was pared by 5 bases and J by 4 bases, with 6 bases between. The germline CDR1 and CDR2 sequences are LNHNV and YYDKDF (reference sequence). This CDR3 has 12 amino acids. CDR3 protein: CATSPINQPQHF. The CDR3 DNA reads TGTGCCACCAGCCCTATTAATCAGCCCCAGCATTTT.

This clone has more than one count but fewer than ten. The genes are TRBV7-2 and TRBJ2-1, with TRBD2 identical over 8 bases. V was clipped by 1 base and J by 4 bases; unmatched bases: 6. Looked up from germline, CDR1 is SGHTA and CDR2 is FQGNSA. This CDR3 comprises 16 residues. CDR3: CASSLGSGSGYNEQFF. The CDR3 coding sequence is TGTGCCAGCAGCTTAGGAAGCGGGAGTGGGTACAATGAGCAGTTCTTC.

CDR3 sequence reads: CASSLGGTGWINYGYTF. The CDR3 DNA sequence: TGTGCCAGCAGCTTAGGAGGGACAGGGTGGATTAACTATGGCTACACCTTC. This sequence joins TRBV7-2 and TRBJ1-2; 9 bases line up with TRBD1. Germline V CDR1 and CDR2: SGHTA, FQGNSA. V trimming: 1 base; J trimming: 1 base; junction bases outside the gene matches: 7. CDR3 length: 17 amino acids.

The rearrangement links TRBV11-2 to TRBJ2-7, with 9 nucleotides matching TRBD1. V lost 5 bases, J lost 5 bases, and 10 bases stayed unmatched. The CDR3 runs to 15 residues. Looked up from germline, CDR1 is SGHAT and CDR2 is FQNNGV. CDR3 amino acids: CASSLRTGGPHEQYF. The CDR3 DNA follows: TGTGCCAGCAGCCTCCGAACAGGGGGCCCCCACGAGCAGTACTTC.

The J gene is TRBJ1-3, the V gene TRBV3-1 (or the pseudogene TRBV3-2), with D perhaps TRBD1 (6 bases). CDR3 length: 15 amino acids. Trimming took 2 bases from V and 3 from J, leaving 11 bases between them. The V gene's germline CDR1 is LGHDT and CDR2 YNNKEL (reference sequence). The CDR3 DNA reads TGTGCCAGCAGCCAACGGGGGGCTGGTGGAAACACCATATATTTT. Its protein is CASSQRGAGGNTIYF.

The genes are TRBV6-5 and TRBJ1-1; D is unclear. Germline loops: CDR1 MNHEY, CDR2 SVGAGI. Trimming took off 3 bases at V and 4 bases at J, with 9 bases between the two ends. The CDR3 covers 13 residues. In DNA form, the CDR3 reads TGTGCCAGCAGTTATAACCCAGGCACTGAAGCTTTCTTT. It encodes CASSYNPGTEAFF.

The chain links TRBV24-1 to TRBJ2-5; 8 bases line up with TRBD1. The germline V gene has CDR1 KGHDR and CDR2 SFDVKD. There are 15 residues in the CDR3. Trimming cost V 4 bases and J 5 bases; bases outside gene matches: 8. The CDR3 coding sequence is TGTGCCACCAGTGACCCTGGACAGGGTCGGGAGACCCAGTACTTC. Amino acid sequence: CATSDPGQGRETQYF.

The V and J genes are TRBV28 and TRBJ1-2; D gene ambiguous. Germline CDR1 MDHEN, CDR2 SYDVKM. CDR3 length: 16 residues. V dropped 5 bases and J dropped 4 bases, with 20 bases sitting between them. The CDR3 reads CASSLSGSTAIYGYTF. Written as DNA, the CDR3 is TGTGCCAGCAGTCTATCTGGTTCAACCGCTATCTATGGCTACACCTTC.

This rearrangement joins TRBV28 to TRBJ1-4, with TRBD1 matching over 7 bases. This CDR3 comprises 14 residues. V lost 5 bases and J lost 5; bases outside the gene matches: 5. Germline V gene data show CDR1 as MDHEN and CDR2 as SYDVKM. CDR3 amino acids: CASSLDRVNEKLFF. In nucleotides, the CDR3 is TGTGCCAGCAGTCTAGACAGGGTCAATGAAAAACTGTTTTTT.

V usage is TRBV7-6 and J usage is TRBJ2-7, with 11 bases identical to TRBD2. The CDR3 sequence is 17 residues long. The V gene's germline CDR1 is SGHVS and CDR2 FNYEAQ. Trimming cost V 5 bases and J 3 bases; bases outside gene matches: 12. The CDR3 is CASSKETSGSSGYEQYF. The CDR3 DNA follows: TGTGCCAGCAGCAAGGAAACTAGCGGGAGTTCGGGCTACGAGCAGTACTTC.